Each of the 4 T cell receptor beta chains below was sequenced from the same sample in a study of blood T cell repertoires in COVID-19. Sequenced by immunoSEQ multiplex PCR; TCRdb stores in-frame clones only, minus some. Of about 84,000 clones in the sample, approximately 86% were seen once. Input material: peripheral blood. These TCRs come from a man at least 80 years old with active or convalescent COVID-19.

The rearrangement links TRBV19 to TRBJ2-5; D perhaps matches TRBD1 (6 bases). V was clipped by 3 bases and J by 5 bases, with 13 bases between them. CDR3 length: 14 residues. Germline assignment: CDR1 LNHDA and CDR2 SQIVND (reference sequence). In DNA, the CDR3 is TGTGCCAGTAGTATGTTCCAGGGGCGGGAGACCCAGTACTTC. As protein: CASSMFQGRETQYF.

This clone was seen a single time. The chain recombines TRBV19 with TRBJ1-5, with D possibly matching TRBD1 (6 bases). With 2 bases removed from V and 0 bases from J, the gap between germline ends came to 11 bases. This CDR3 region has 16 residues. Looked up from germline, CDR1 is LNHDA and CDR2 is SQIVND (reference sequence). CDR3 DNA: TGTGCCAGTAGTATATATGGACAGACTAGCAATCAGCCCCAGCATTTT. Its translation is CASSIYGQTSNQPQHF.

The chain recombines TRBV9 with TRBJ2-2; TRBD2 agrees at 10 bases. V lost 0 bases to trimming and J lost 8 bases; unmatched junction nucleotides: 10. This CDR3 has 17 residues. The germline CDR1 and CDR2 sequences are SGDLS and YYNGEE. The CDR3 reads CASSVAGAGGPLGELFF. The CDR3 DNA is TGTGCCAGCAGCGTAGCTGGAGCGGGAGGGCCTCTGGGGGAGCTGTTTTTT.

The CDR3 coding sequence is TGCGCCAGCAGCCTAGGACAGGCGGTCCCCACAGATACGCAGTATTTT. Translating it yields CASSLGQAVPTDTQYF. The J gene is TRBJ2-3, the V gene TRBV5-1; TRBD1 agrees at 7 bases. This CDR3 has 16 amino acids. The germline V gene has CDR1 SGHRS and CDR2 YFSETQ. Trimming removed 4 bases from V and 2 bases from J; junction bases left unmatched: 10.